This is a list of T cell receptor beta chains from one sample in a study of T cells after yellow fever vaccination. TCRdb used MiXCR to reprocess the 5' RACE reads, holding one entry per CDR3 protein. The repertoire includes around 140,000 distinct CDR3 sequences, about 6.9% of them detected once, and 0.55% to 0.7% sits in the top ten. The sequences come from CD4+ T cells sorted from PBMCs, collected 10 days after the yellow fever booster vaccination. These receptors were obtained from a man younger than 45 who received the YFV17D yellow fever vaccine. Both conserved end residues are part of each CDR3. The D gene is left open where the match is weak. Size is stated for part of the rows, as once, few or many counts, or as a class when the clone is expanded.

DNA	CDR3	J	length	D	size	V
TGCGCCAGCAGCCCGCGGGAGGGTGGAGAAAATACGCAGTATTTT	CASSPREGGENTQYF	TRBJ2-3	15	TRBD2	many	TRBV5-1
TGCAGTGCCAGAGGGGGAGATACGCAGTATTTT	CSARGGDTQYF	TRBJ2-3	11	-	many	TRBV20-1
TGCAGTGCTAGAAAAACCACGAACAATGAGCAGTTCTTC	CSARKTTNNEQFF	TRBJ2-1	13	-	-	TRBV20-1
TGTGCCAGCAGCCAGTCCCAGCTCTCTCGCCACGAGCAGTACTTC	CASSQSQLSRHEQYF	TRBJ2-7	15	-	many	TRBV3-1
TGTGCCAGTAGTATGAGGCGGGTCTCCTACAATGAGCAGTTCTTC	CASSMRRVSYNEQFF	TRBJ2-1	15	-	few	TRBV19
TGTGCCAGCAGCCCAGAGACCCTCAATCAGCCCCAGCATTTT	CASSPETLNQPQHF	TRBJ1-5	14	-	many	TRBV12-3/TRBV12-4
TGTGCCAGCAGCAGTAGCGGGTGGACAGATACGCAGTATTTT	CASSSSGWTDTQYF	TRBJ2-3	14	TRBD2	many	TRBV7-6
TGTGCCAGCAGCCCCCGAGCAGGCGCAAACACTGAAGCTTTCTTT	CASSPRAGANTEAFF	TRBJ1-1	15	-	many	TRBV3-1
TGTGCCAGCAGCTTGGGTCACGACTCTGGGGCCAACGTCCTGACTTTC	CASSLGHDSGANVLTF	TRBJ2-6	16	-	many	TRBV5-4
TGCAGTGCAAAGACGGACAGGGACAATTCACCCCTCCACTTT	CSAKTDRDNSPLHF	TRBJ1-6	14	TRBD1	many	TRBV20-1
TGTGCCACCAGTGATACGTCAAGATCCTACAATGAGCAGTTCTTC	CATSDTSRSYNEQFF	TRBJ2-1	15	-	many	TRBV24-1
TGTGCCAGCACTCGTACACAGGGCTACGAGCAGTACTTC	CASTRTQGYEQYF	TRBJ2-7	13	-	few	TRBV7-2
TGTGCCAGCAGCTTACCGCCCGGGACTAGCGGGAGCCACGAGCAGTACTTC	CASSLPPGTSGSHEQYF	TRBJ2-7	17	TRBD2	-	TRBV7-9
TGTGCCAGTAGTACCCAGAACAGAGGCGAGCAGTACTTC	CASSTQNRGEQYF	TRBJ2-7	13	-	-	TRBV19
TGCGCCAGCAGCTTGGGGGGGGGATCTGGGGCCAACGTCCTGACTTTC	CASSLGGGSGANVLTF	TRBJ2-6	16	TRBD2	-	TRBV5-1
TGCAGTGCTAGACAGCCCCACACAGATACGCAGTATTTT	CSARQPHTDTQYF	TRBJ2-3	13	-	many	TRBV20-1
TGTGCCAGCAGCTCACGGAGCGGGGAAAATGAGCAGTTCTTC	CASSSRSGENEQFF	TRBJ2-1	14	TRBD2	many	TRBV7-2
TGTGCCAGCAGTGAATTGGCCATTCAACTCTTC	CASSELAIQLF	TRBJ2-1	11	-	many	TRBV2
TGCGCCAGCAGCCAAGTCCCAGCGGAGGCCTACGAGCAGTACTTC	CASSQVPAEAYEQYF	TRBJ2-7	15	-	few	TRBV4-3
TGTGCCAGCAGCTTTGCGGCCTCTAGCACAGATACGCAGTATTTT	CASSFAASSTDTQYF	TRBJ2-3	15	-	-	TRBV7-2
TGTGCCAGCAGTTCAGTGAGGGAAACCGGGGAGCTGTTTTTT	CASSSVRETGELFF	TRBJ2-2	14	-	few	TRBV7-2
TGTGCCAGCAGTTTACTATTAGGGTCAACTTCCCGGCAGTACTTC	CASSLLLGSTSRQYF	TRBJ2-7	15	-	many	TRBV28
TGTGCCAGCAGTTACGAAGTCCCGGGACTAGCTACGAATGAGCAGTTCTTC	CASSYEVPGLATNEQFF	TRBJ2-1	17	TRBD2	many	TRBV6-5
TGTGCCAGCGGACGGGACAGCTTTTATGGCTACACCTTC	CASGRDSFYGYTF	TRBJ1-2	13	TRBD1	many	TRBV27